One and the same sample provided the 26 T cell receptor beta chains below, sequenced in a study of T cell changes during pregnancy in multiple sclerosis. The method was immunoSEQ multiplex PCR; TCRdb's version includes in-frame clones alone and lacks a portion of them. The sample lists some 80,000 clones; about 89% were seen once. This sample comprised peripheral blood, obtained in the first trimester of pregnancy. Receptors originate from a female donor in good health, enrolled as a control in a pregnancy study.

This sequence joins TRBV6-1 and TRBJ2-7; TRBD1 might be the D (5 bases). The CDR3 is 16 residues long. Trimming removed 2 bases at V and 0 bases at J, with 14 bases between. Germline CDR1 is MNHNS and CDR2 is SASEGT. CDR3 loop: CASSEPSGPTSYEQYF. In DNA form, the CDR3 reads TGTGCCAGCAGTGAACCGTCAGGGCCTACCTCCTACGAGCAGTACTTC.

This clone was observed a single time. DNA of the CDR3: TGTGCCAGCAGCTCCGGGACAGTCTACGAGCAGTACTTC. Amino acid sequence: CASSSGTVYEQYF. The V gene is TRBV7-2, the J gene TRBJ2-7, with 7 positions matching TRBD1. Germline trimming cut 4 bases from V and 3 bases from J; bases unmatched to any gene: 3. The CDR3 sequence is 13 residues long. Germline values: CDR1 SGHTA, CDR2 FQGNSA.

The chain links TRBV6-1 to TRBJ2-7, with 7 bases identical to TRBD1. The CDR3 loop spans 15 amino acids. V dropped 1 base and J dropped 6; count of bases not matched to a gene: 9. Germline V gene data show CDR1 as MNHNS and CDR2 as SASEGT. CDR3 sequence: CASSEDETGSSEQYF. The DNA of the CDR3 is TGTGCCAGCAGTGAAGATGAGACAGGGAGTTCCGAGCAGTACTTC.

The chain employs TRBV5-1 and TRBJ1-6; D not certain. The V end was cut by 4 bases, the J end by 7 bases, with 15 bases between. The CDR3 spans 15 residues. Germline assignment: CDR1 SGHRS and CDR2 YFSETQ. The CDR3 sequence is CASSPSTDSNSPLHF. CDR3 nucleotide sequence: TGCGCCAGCAGCCCCTCGACGGACTCGAATTCACCCCTCCACTTT.

As DNA, the CDR3 is TGTGCCAGCAGTTCCCTGGGGGGAGCGTACAATGAGCAGTTCTTC. It specifies CASSSLGGAYNEQFF. The chain uses TRBV28 and TRBJ2-1; a weak D match, TRBD2 (6 bases). Trimming took 4 bases from V and 4 from J, leaving 14 bases between them. Per the germline V gene, CDR1 is MDHEN and CDR2 is SYDVKM. The CDR3 consists of 15 residues.

V and J are TRBV4-1 and TRBJ1-5, with 7 bases aligning to TRBD1. With 4 bases clipped from V and 4 bases from J, the junction kept 7 bases outside the gene matches. Germline CDR1 and CDR2: MGHRA and YSYEKL. This CDR3 is 15 amino acids long. Written as DNA, the CDR3 is TGCGCCAGCAGCCCTGGAGGGACAGCTAATCAGCCCCAGCATTTT. This codes for CASSPGGTANQPQHF.

The sample holds one count of this clone. Written as DNA, the CDR3 is TGTGCCAGCTCACCGTCTACAGGGGATAGGGCCTATGGCTACACCTTC. It is translated as CASSPSTGDRAYGYTF. The chain couples TRBV18 to TRBJ1-2; 7 nucleotides line up with TRBD1. This CDR3 is built from 16 residues. Germline-derived CDR1 and CDR2 are KGHSH and LQKENI. J was trimmed by 4 bases and V by 3 bases; bases with no gene match: 11.

Note on this clone: The same CDR3 is also encoded by other DNA sequences in this sample. The chain recombines TRBV19 with TRBJ1-1; D gene ambiguous. V lost 3 bases and J lost 0, with 5 bases in between. The CDR3 extends over 13 amino acids. Per the germline V gene, CDR1 is LNHDA and CDR2 is SQIVND (reference sequence). Written as DNA, the CDR3 is TGTGCCAGTAGTATCGGTATGAACACTGAAGCTTTCTTT. Its translation: CASSIGMNTEAFF.

This clone was detected a few times. This sequence joins TRBV5-4 and TRBJ1-2; D is possibly TRBD1 (6 bases). Trimming removed 0 bases from V and 2 bases from J, with 8 bases in between. Germline V CDR1 and CDR2: SGHNT, YYREEE (reference sequence). This CDR3 is built from 14 residues. The CDR3 nucleotides read TGTGCCAGCAGCTTGGCCAGGGGAAACTATGGCTACACCTTC. Protein: CASSLARGNYGYTF. Filled out from reference TRBV5-4 and TRBJ1-2, the complete variable domain reads ETGVTQSPTHLIKTRGQQVTLRCSSQSGHNTVSWYQQALGQGPQFIFQYYREEENGRGNFPPRFSGLQFPNYSSELNVNALELDDSALYLCASSLARGNYGYTFGSGTRLTVV.

The chain is built from TRBV5-4 and TRBJ2-2; 7 bases are a match to TRBD1. CDR1 SGHNT and CDR2 YYREEE come from the germline V gene (reference sequence). V lost 3 bases, J lost 6 bases, and 8 bases stayed unmatched. This CDR3 region has 15 residues. CDR3 sequence reads: CASSWDSSGSGELFF. Written as DNA, the CDR3 is TGTGCCAGCAGCTGGGACAGTTCCGGCTCCGGGGAGCTGTTTTTT.

The rearrangement uses TRBV10-1 and TRBJ1-3; 7 positions match TRBD1. The CDR3 spans 13 residues. Germline V gene sequence: CDR1 WNHNN, CDR2 SYGVQD (reference sequence). Trimming took 5 bases from V and 5 from J; bases not matched to a gene: 3. CDR3 DNA: TGCGCCAGCAGTAGGGACAGACGAAACACCATATATTTT. Translating gives CASSRDRRNTIYF.

The chain uses TRBV29-1 and TRBJ1-5, with D tentatively TRBD1 (5 bases). In germline, CDR1 is SQVTM, CDR2 ANQGSEA. V was cut by 3 bases and J by 5 bases, with 20 bases left in between. The CDR3 contains 16 residues. CDR3 sequence: CSVDKRGTATHQPQHF. The CDR3 DNA reads as TGCAGCGTTGACAAGCGCGGGACCGCCACTCATCAGCCCCAGCATTTT.

This clone was detected only once. This chain uses TRBV9 with TRBJ1-2, with 9 bases identical to TRBD1. Unmatched junction bases numbered 15, after V lost 0 bases and J lost 0 bases. CDR3 size: 20 residues. Germline CDR1 is SGDLS and CDR2 is YYNGEE. CDR3 protein: CASSVAGGRQGVKANYGYTF. The CDR3, as DNA: TGTGCCAGCAGCGTAGCTGGAGGACGACAGGGGGTCAAAGCTAACTATGGCTACACCTTC.

This sequence joins TRBV7-2 and TRBJ2-1, with 10 bases lining up with TRBD1. CDR3 length equals 14 residues. CDR1 is SGHTA, CDR2 FQGNSA, per germline. The ends lost 4 bases at V and 6 bases at J; junction bases unmatched: 3. DNA for the CDR3: TGTGCCAGCAGCTCTAGGACAGGGGGCAATGAGCAGTTCTTC. Protein: CASSSRTGGNEQFF. The complete variable domain, with remaining parts taken from reference TRBV7-2 and TRBJ2-1, reads GAGVSQSPSNKVTEKGKDVELRCDPISGHTALYWYRQSLGQGLEFLIYFQGNSAPDKSGLPSDRFSAERTGGSVSTLTIQRTQQEDSAVYLCASSSRTGGNEQFFGPGTRLTVL.

This clone is a singleton in its sample. The chain couples TRBV11-1 to TRBJ2-4; TRBD2 agrees at 7 bases. Trimming removed 4 bases from V and 6 bases from J; junction bases left unmatched: 9. Germline V gene sequence: CDR1 SGHAT, CDR2 FQDESV (reference sequence). This CDR3 is built from 15 residues. The chain's CDR3 is CASSSTGLNSNIQYF. The CDR3 coding sequence is TGTGCCAGCAGCTCTACGGGACTAAATTCAAACATTCAGTACTTC.

This clone was counted only a few times. The CDR3 nucleotides are TGTGCCATCAGTGAGCGGGGGTACAATGAGCAGTTCTTC. Its translation is CAISERGYNEQFF. The J gene is TRBJ2-1, the V gene TRBV10-3; perhaps TRBD2 as D (6 bases). Germline V gives CDR1 ENHRY, CDR2 SYGVKD. The CDR3 runs 13 residues. Trimming took 2 bases from V and 4 from J, leaving 6 bases between them.

The chain recombines TRBV5-6 with TRBJ1-4, with D hard to call. V lost 0 bases, J lost 2 bases, and 14 bases lay in between. This CDR3 comprises 17 residues. The germline gives CDR1 SGHDT, CDR2 YYEEEE. In DNA, the CDR3 is TGTGCCAGCAGCTTGGTCCCGGGGTTTCAGACTAATGAAAAACTGTTTTTT. Translated: CASSLVPGFQTNEKLFF. The complete variable domain, with remaining parts taken from reference TRBV5-6 and TRBJ1-4, reads DAGVTQSPTHLIKTRGQQVTLRCSPKSGHDTVSWYQQALGQGPQFIFQYYEEEERQRGNFPDRFSGHQFPNYSSELNVNALLLGDSALYLCASSLVPGFQTNEKLFFGSGTQLSVL.

The chain recombines TRBV28 with TRBJ1-6; weak D call: TRBD1 (6 bases). The CDR3 runs 14 residues. With 5 bases removed from V and 5 bases from J, the gap between germline ends came to 10 bases. The germline V gene has CDR1 MDHEN and CDR2 SYDVKM. Here the CDR3 reads CASSPGHNNSPLHF. The DNA of the CDR3 is TGTGCCAGCAGTCCGGGACACAATAATTCACCCCTCCACTTT.

The rearrangement links TRBV5-6 to TRBJ2-1; D possibly corresponds to TRBD2 (6 bases). Trimming cost V 2 bases and J 5 bases, with 20 bases left between them. Germline V lookup: CDR1 SGHDT, CDR2 YYEEEE. This CDR3 has 17 amino acids. This CDR3 reads CASSFSLGRRADNEQFF. Written as DNA, the CDR3 is TGTGCCAGCAGCTTCTCCCTCGGCAGGAGGGCCGACAATGAGCAGTTCTTC.

This sequence joins TRBV2 and TRBJ2-1; 7 bases fit TRBD1. This CDR3 is 15 amino acids long. The junction had 7 bases not matched to a gene; V was cut back by 6 bases and J by 2 bases. Per germline, CDR1 SNHLY and CDR2 FYNNEI. In nucleotides, the CDR3 is TGTGCCAGCAGGATATGGACAGGCCCCTACAATGAGCAGTTCTTC. This sequence encodes CASRIWTGPYNEQFF.

The chain uses TRBV5-4 and TRBJ2-7; perhaps TRBD2 as D (5 bases). The CDR3 has 13 residues. The germline V gene encodes CDR1 SGHNT and CDR2 YYREEE (reference sequence). V shed 1 base and J shed 3 bases, with 8 bases lying between them. This chain's CDR3 is CASSLNSGYEQYF. The CDR3 bases are TGTGCCAGCAGCTTGAACAGCGGCTACGAGCAGTACTTC.

The genes are TRBV27 and TRBJ2-7, with 8 bases fitting TRBD2. The CDR3 length is 14 residues. V shed 2 bases and J 3 bases; nucleotides not matched to a gene: 3. Germline V CDR1 and CDR2: MNHEY, SMNVEV (reference sequence). The CDR3 spells CASSLSGRNYEQYF. CDR3 nucleotide sequence: TGTGCCAGCAGTTTAAGCGGGAGAAACTACGAGCAGTACTTC.

The chain recombines TRBV15 with TRBJ1-3; 7 nucleotides line up with TRBD1. The CDR3 sequence is 13 residues long. Germline loops: CDR1 LNHNV, CDR2 YYDKDF (reference sequence). Trimming removed 2 bases from V and 7 bases from J; junction bases left unmatched: 2. For the CDR3, the DNA is TGTGCCACCAGCAGAAACAGGGGTAACACCATATATTTT. It translates to CATSRNRGNTIYF.

This chain joins TRBV28 and TRBJ2-3; TRBD2 aligns across 10 bases. From germline, CDR1 is MDHEN and CDR2 SYDVKM. V gave up 7 bases and J gave up 1 base; unmatched junction bases: 11. The CDR3 totals 17 residues. The CDR3 is CASTGASGRRGTDTQYF. The CDR3 DNA is TGTGCCAGCACTGGGGCTAGCGGGAGACGCGGCACAGATACGCAGTATTTT.

This clone has only one observation. The V gene is TRBV28, the J gene TRBJ1-2; a weak D match, TRBD1 (5 bases). V was clipped by 2 bases and J by 4 bases, with 8 bases between them. The germline gives CDR1 MDHEN, CDR2 SYDVKM. There are 13 residues in the CDR3. The CDR3 DNA reads as TGTGCCAGCAGTTTACCAGGGTCCTATGGCTACACCTTC. This encodes CASSLPGSYGYTF.

V usage is TRBV7-6 and J usage is TRBJ1-1, with TRBD1 matching over 7 bases. The CDR3 has 15 amino acids. Germline V lookup: CDR1 SGHVS, CDR2 FNYEAQ. Trimming removed 5 bases from V and 3 bases from J; junction bases left unmatched: 9. In DNA form, the CDR3 reads TGTGCCAGCAGCGACCGACAGGGTCGGTACACTGAAGCTTTCTTT. As protein: CASSDRQGRYTEAFF.